This T cell receptor beta chain was identified during a study of shared T cell receptors in the human thymus. The CDR3 covers 17 residues. V was pared by 4 bases and J by 2 bases, with 11 bases of the junction left unmatched. Germline assignment: CDR1 MGHRA and CDR2 YSYEKL. Sequencing used immunoSEQ multiplex PCR; TCRdb keeps in-frame clones, though not all of them. The table has hundreds of thousands of clones, around 87% seen once; the top ten hold 0.0094%. This sample also belongs to another study, concerning human thymus T cells. In that study: Donation was from healthy Finnish infants who were having corrective surgery that addressed congenital heart defects. Resections removed during corrective heart surgery provided the thymus tissue used. There appeared to be biased usage of V and J genes in thymic and blood repertoires. Unrelated individuals reportedly shared highly overlapping thymic TCR repertoires.

This TCR was sampled from a boy younger than two with a congenital heart defect. V gene TRBV4-1 combines with J gene TRBJ2-1; 7 nucleotides agree with TRBD1. Sample: thymocytes. The CDR3 coding sequence is TGCGCCAGCAGCCGAGGGGACCCCCAGGGGGCCTACAATGAGCAGTTCTTC. Its protein product is CASSRGDPQGAYNEQFF.